Shown below are 16 T cell receptor beta chains from a single sample sequenced in a study of blood T cells in healthy people across ages. The use of a sample-barcoded 5' primer and a J-beta primer mix characterized a second PCR of roughly 7 to 12 cycles. TCRdb re-called the 5' RACE reads through MiXCR, storing one row per CDR3 protein. This table has 1.5 million to 1.8 million distinct CDR3 sequences, approximately 43% appearing once. Sample: blood. Receptors originate from a woman between 18 and 29 years old in good health.

Note on this clonotype: A much larger clone differs from this one at a single base, so this may be a read error. This chain joins TRBV6-2 or TRBV6-3 and TRBJ2-4, with 9 positions matching TRBD2. The germline gives CDR1 MNHEY, CDR2 SVGEGT. This CDR3 has 16 residues. The V gene end was trimmed by 5 bases and the J gene end by 3 bases; junction bases not matched to a gene: 8. This CDR3 reads CASSRSGGLVKNIQYF. CDR3 coding DNA: TGTGCCAGCAGTAGGAGCGGGGGGTTAGTCAAAAACATTCAGTACTTC.

A few counts support this clonotype. The chain has TRBV20-1 and TRBJ1-4; a weak D match, TRBD1 (5 bases). V shed 6 bases and J shed 8 bases, with 19 bases lying between them. Germline V gene lookup returns CDR1 DFQATT and CDR2 SNEGSKA (reference sequence). The CDR3 covers 14 residues. CDR3 sequence: CSATGDPLEEKLFF. The CDR3 DNA reads TGCAGTGCGACCGGGGACCCCCTAGAGGAAAAACTGTTTTTT.

V gene TRBV9 combines with J gene TRBJ2-5; TRBD1 or TRBD2 may be the D gene (6 bases each). V was pared by 9 bases and J by 11 bases, with 35 bases between. Germline V CDR1 and CDR2: SGDLS, YYNGEE. This CDR3 region has 17 residues. The CDR3 region is CAIPSKGRGEPADEQYF. CDR3 bases: TGTGCCATCCCCTCCAAAGGAAGGGGGGAACCTGCGGATGAGCAGTACTTC.

This chain uses TRBV7-6 with TRBJ2-5, with 11 nucleotides matching TRBD2. The CDR3 has 16 amino acids. The V and J ends lost 2 bases and 5 bases, in that order; junction bases with no gene match: 7. Germline V gene data show CDR1 as SGHVS and CDR2 as FNYEAQ. CDR3 bases: TGTGCCAGCAGCTTACTAGCGGGGGGCCCCCGGGAGACCCAGTACTTC. Translation: CASSLLAGGPRETQYF.

Worth noting for this clonotype: This probably arose from a read error, given a far larger clone one base away. The V and J genes are TRBV6-2 or TRBV6-3 and TRBJ2-5, with unresolved D. The CDR3 has 11 residues. CDR1 and CDR2 from the germline V gene are MNHEY and SVGEGT. The CDR3 sequence: CASSYQESQYF. The CDR3 region has the DNA TGTGCCAGCAGTTACCAAGAGTCCCAGTACTTC.

The rearrangement links TRBV20-1 to TRBJ2-1; 7 bases agree with TRBD2. The trim removed 3 bases at V and 7 bases at J, leaving 9 bases unmatched. This CDR3 has 14 residues. In germline, CDR1 is DFQATT, CDR2 SNEGSKA (reference sequence). CDR3 protein: CSARPWDYRNEQFF. The CDR3 DNA is TGCAGTGCTAGGCCCTGGGACTACCGGAATGAGCAGTTCTTC.

The chain links TRBV27 to TRBJ2-7, with TRBD2 matching over 9 bases. This CDR3 spans 13 amino acids. The germline V gene encodes CDR1 MNHEY and CDR2 SMNVEV (reference sequence). V lost 5 bases, J lost 6 bases, and 5 bases stayed unmatched. In DNA form, the CDR3 reads TGTGCCAGCAGTCTTAGCGGGAGCGTCGAGCAGTACTTC. It translates to CASSLSGSVEQYF.

The table lists this clonotype with a few counts. The chain uses TRBV7-9 and TRBJ2-1; TRBD1 aligns across 9 bases. CDR3 length: 11 residues. With V trimmed by 4 bases and J by 15 bases, 4 bases remained unmatched. Germline V lookup: CDR1 SEHNR, CDR2 FQNEAQ (reference sequence). CDR3 in amino acids: CASSYRGRLFF. The CDR3, as DNA: TGTGCCAGCAGCTACAGGGGGCGCCTGTTCTTC.

This clonotype appeared a few times. This chain uses TRBV27 with TRBJ2-1, with D unclear. The germline gives CDR1 MNHEY, CDR2 SMNVEV (reference sequence). The CDR3 totals 13 residues. Deletions cut 0 bases from V and 9 bases from J, with 9 bases between. CDR3: CASSLSGNIEQFF. The CDR3 region has the DNA TGTGCCAGCAGTTTATCGGGAAACATTGAGCAGTTCTTC.

The chain recombines TRBV6-5 with TRBJ2-1, with 8 bases that match TRBD2. The V gene end was trimmed by 2 bases and the J gene end by 5 bases; junction bases not matched to a gene: 8. Germline V lookup: CDR1 MNHEY, CDR2 SVGAGI. The CDR3 extends over 16 amino acids. DNA of the CDR3: TGTGCCAGCAGTTACGCCCCCGGGACTAGGCACAATGAGCAGTTCTTC. Amino acid sequence: CASSYAPGTRHNEQFF.

This chain links TRBV12-3 or TRBV12-4 with TRBJ2-3, with TRBD2 matching over 9 bases. CDR3 size: 17 residues. The ends lost 6 bases at V and 3 bases at J; junction bases unmatched: 13. The CDR3 coding sequence is TGTGCCAGCAGCCTCGTTGGCGCGGGGGGGATTACAGATACGCAGTATTTT. This codes for CASSLVGAGGITDTQYF.

Only a few counts were recorded for this clonotype. The CDR3, as DNA: TGCGCCAGCAGCCGACGCCGGGGACCGCTTGAAAAACTGTTTTTT. Protein sequence: CASSRRRGPLEKLFF. The J gene is TRBJ1-4, the V gene TRBV4-3, with a tentative D call TRBD1 (5 bases). The CDR3 covers 15 residues. Germline values: CDR1 LGHNA, CDR2 YSLEER. Trimming pared 4 bases from V and 7 bases from J, leaving 16 bases between.

There are a few counts of this clonotype. A much larger clone differs from this one at a single base, so this may be a read error. The chain combines TRBV18 with TRBJ2-7; D is possibly TRBD1 (6 bases). This CDR3 has 13 residues. The V gene's germline CDR1 is KGHSH and CDR2 LQKENI. CDR3 nucleotides: TGTGCCAGCGCACCGGAACAGGGTTACGAGCAGTACTTC. Amino acids: CASAPEQGYEQYF.

V is TRBV29-1 and J is TRBJ2-7; the match to TRBD1 covers 9 bases. Germline assignment: CDR1 SQVTM and CDR2 ANQGSEA. Trimming at V came to 2 bases and at J to 4 bases, leaving 3 bases not matched to a gene. This CDR3 has 13 amino acids. The CDR3 nucleotides are TGCAGCGTTGAACGACAGGGGGTTTACGAGCAGTACTTC. Its translation is CSVERQGVYEQYF.

The rearrangement links TRBV10-3 to TRBJ2-1; 8 nucleotides match TRBD1. Germline CDR1 reads ENHRY; CDR2 reads SYGVKD. The CDR3 consists of 14 residues. With 0 bases clipped from V and 8 bases from J, the junction kept 3 bases outside the gene matches. The CDR3 DNA follows: TGTGCCATCAGTGAGTCACAGGGGGTTGATGAGCAGTTCTTC. This sequence encodes CAISESQGVDEQFF.

This clonotype was detected only a few times. V gene TRBV12-3 or TRBV12-4 combines with J gene TRBJ2-3, with 9 nucleotides matching TRBD2. With V trimmed by 7 bases and J by 4 bases, 24 bases remained unmatched. CDR3 length equals 20 residues. The CDR3 DNA is TGTGCCAGCACCCGACTTAGGAGCGGGGGGCTAAACCCCAGGGCAGATACGCAGTATTTT. Translating gives CASTRLRSGGLNPRADTQYF.